The 12 T cell receptor beta chains below were found in one sample sequenced in a study of shared clonotypes between healthy human individuals. CD45RO-negative, CCR7-selected cells formed the naive CD8 fraction, which excluded terminally differentiated effector memory CD45RA+ cells. Repertoires were generated with immunoSEQ multiplex PCR, while TCRdb's copy carries only in-frame clones and drops some. The data show roughly 2,000,000 clones, with over 85% seen just once and 1% to 1.5% held by the top ten. Sequenced: naive CD8+ T cells sorted from blood. The receptor source for this set is a man younger than 35 in good health.

Written as DNA, the CDR3 is TGTGCCAGCAGTTACCCATACAGGGAGGGGAACACTGAAGCTTTCTTT. Translating it yields CASSYPYREGNTEAFF. This rearrangement joins TRBV6-6 to TRBJ1-1; D may be TRBD1 (6 bases). Trimming took 2 bases from V and 1 from J, leaving 14 bases between them. Germline-derived CDR1 and CDR2 are MNHNY and SVGAGI (reference sequence). The CDR3 extends over 16 amino acids.

The chain is built from TRBV6-5 and TRBJ2-2, with no clear D. Germline lookup yields CDR1 MNHEY and CDR2 SVGAGI. The CDR3 is made up of 14 amino acids. The V end was cut by 0 bases, the J end by 3 bases, with 5 bases between. The CDR3 protein is CASSYSVDTGELFF. CDR3 bases: TGTGCCAGCAGTTACTCTGTGGACACCGGGGAGCTGTTTTTT.

This clone was seen once. The V gene is TRBV2, the J gene TRBJ2-2; D gene uncertain. The germline V gene encodes CDR1 SNHLY and CDR2 FYNNEI. The CDR3 has 11 residues. The V gene lost 3 bases and the J gene lost 7 bases, with 3 bases spanning the gap. The CDR3 DNA sequence: TGTGCCAGCAGTGAGCGCGGGGAGCTGTTTTTT. It is translated as CASSERGELFF.

This chain links TRBV29-1 with TRBJ1-1; the D gene is possibly TRBD1 (5 bases). CDR1 and CDR2 (germline): SQVTM, ANQGSEA. The CDR3 length is 13 residues. V lost 0 bases, J lost 5 bases, and 10 bases lay in between. The CDR3 DNA is TGCAGCGTTGAAGATCCGGGGCGAACTGAAGCTTTCTTT. It translates to CSVEDPGRTEAFF.

A note on this clone: This sample includes further DNA sequences coding for the same CDR3. This sequence joins TRBV6-5 and TRBJ2-7; the D is unclear. V shed 2 bases and J shed 2 bases, with 10 bases lying between them. The germline CDR1 and CDR2 sequences are MNHEY and SVGAGI. The CDR3 covers 14 residues. DNA of the CDR3: TGTGCCAGCAGTTACGGGGAAAGGCCCTACGAGCAGTACTTC. The encoded protein is CASSYGERPYEQYF.

The genes are TRBV28 and TRBJ2-7, with D tentatively TRBD1 (6 bases). The germline V and J ends were trimmed by 4 bases and 3 bases, with 16 bases remaining between them. The CDR3 sequence is 15 residues long. Germline CDR1 is MDHEN and CDR2 is SYDVKM. CDR3 protein: CASSSAGTLSYEQYF. The CDR3 DNA reads as TGTGCCAGCAGTTCAGCCGGGACACTTAGCTACGAGCAGTACTTC.

J is TRBJ2-1 and V is TRBV7-9; perhaps TRBD2 as D (6 bases). V was pared by 1 base and J by 2 bases, with 15 bases between. Germline V gene lookup returns CDR1 SEHNR and CDR2 FQNEAQ (reference sequence). The CDR3 covers 17 residues. The CDR3: CASSLGAEGPTYNEQFF. The DNA of the CDR3 is TGTGCCAGCAGCTTAGGGGCGGAGGGGCCTACCTACAATGAGCAGTTCTTC.

The rearrangement joins TRBV7-8 to TRBJ2-7; no definite D call. The germline V and J ends were trimmed by 5 bases and 4 bases, with 18 bases remaining between them. CDR3 length: 15 amino acids. Germline V gene data show CDR1 as SGHVS and CDR2 as FQNEAQ. The chain's CDR3 is CASSLRSRLDYEQYF. DNA for the CDR3: TGTGCCAGCAGCCTTAGGTCCAGGTTGGATTACGAGCAGTACTTC.

The chain couples TRBV7-2 to TRBJ1-2, with 8 positions matching TRBD1. The junction had 4 bases not matched to a gene; V was cut back by 4 bases and J by 0 bases. CDR3 length: 15 residues. Germline CDR1 reads SGHTA; CDR2 reads FQGNSA. The CDR3 DNA sequence: TGTGCCAGCAGCTACCGGGACAGGACTAACTATGGCTACACCTTC. It yields the protein CASSYRDRTNYGYTF.

As regards this clone: Other DNA variants within this sample encode the same CDR3. The chain carries TRBV6-5 and TRBJ1-5, with a tentative D call TRBD1 (6 bases). CDR1 MNHEY and CDR2 SVGAGI come from the germline V gene. The CDR3 sequence is 14 residues long. The V end was cut by 2 bases, the J end by 7 bases, with 12 bases between. The CDR3: CASSYGQGGQPQHF. The CDR3 DNA reads TGTGCCAGCAGTTACGGCCAAGGGGGACAGCCCCAGCATTTT.

This clone appeared a single time. This chain links TRBV7-8 with TRBJ2-3, with 12 bases aligning to TRBD2. The CDR3 is 16 amino acids. Germline trimming cut 5 bases from V and 1 base from J; bases unmatched to any gene: 4. CDR1 and CDR2 from the germline V gene are SGHVS and FQNEAQ. The CDR3, as DNA: TGTGCCAGCAGCGCCCGACTAGCGGGGGGCACAGATACGCAGTATTTT. It encodes CASSARLAGGTDTQYF.

The chain combines TRBV30 with TRBJ2-7; 9 bases line up with TRBD1. The CDR3 is 14 residues long. The V segment lost 2 bases and the J segment 1 base; nucleotides outside the gene matches: 3. Germline loops: CDR1 GTSNPN, CDR2 SVGIG (reference sequence). The CDR3 coding sequence is TGTGCCTGGAGTACGGGACAGGGATCCTACGAGCAGTACTTC. It translates to CAWSTGQGSYEQYF.